This T cell receptor beta chain is drawn from a study of beta chain features in type 1 diabetes. Study-level results: Patients showed naive, central memory and Treg TCRB repertoires that appeared more similar than those of healthy donors. Type 1 diabetes patients had moderately but significantly shorter TCRB CDR3s in all four CD4+ subsets.

Expressed TCRB transcripts were sequenced, since all the RNA that had been isolated was reverse transcribed. There were approximately 3.5 million reads on average in the naive, central memory and regulatory T cell samples. Sequencing was performed with immunoSEQ multiplex PCR; in TCRdb, only in-frame clones are kept and a portion is missing. Of some 700,000 clones listed, roughly 13% are singletons. In this sample, this clone turned up a few times. Its antigen is unknown. The germline V gene has CDR1 LNHDA and CDR2 SQIVND (reference sequence). The V and J ends lost 6 bases and 3 bases respectively, with 17 bases between them. The length of the CDR3 is 15 residues.

This chain connects TRBV19 to TRBJ1-2; possible D gene TRBD1, 5 bases. The TCR comes from a man aged 18-30 years with type 1 diabetes. Sequencing input: naive CD4+ T cells from blood. The DNA of the CDR3 is TGTGCCAGTAGCGAAACTGGGGGATTGGACTATGGCTACACCTTC. Translation gives CASSETGGLDYGYTF.